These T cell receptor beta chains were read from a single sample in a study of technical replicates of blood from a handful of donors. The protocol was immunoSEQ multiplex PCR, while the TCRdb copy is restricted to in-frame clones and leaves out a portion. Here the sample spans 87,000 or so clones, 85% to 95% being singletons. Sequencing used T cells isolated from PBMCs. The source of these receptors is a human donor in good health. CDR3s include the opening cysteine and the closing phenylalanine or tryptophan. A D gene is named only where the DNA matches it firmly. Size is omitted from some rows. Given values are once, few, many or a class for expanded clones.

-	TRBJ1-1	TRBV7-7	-	CASSSGVNTEAFF	TGTGCCAGCAGCTCAGGGGTGAACACTGAAGCTTTCTTT
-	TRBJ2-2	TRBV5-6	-	CASSPVPGESGELFF	TGTGCCAGCAGCCCGGTCCCGGGGGAGTCGGGGGAGCTGTTTTTT
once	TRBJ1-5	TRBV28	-	CASSFQGLHQPQHF	TGTGCCAGCAGTTTTCAGGGGCTGCATCAGCCCCAGCATTTT
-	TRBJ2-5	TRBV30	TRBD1	CAWSAGGEETQYF	TGTGCCTGGAGCGCAGGGGGCGAGGAGACCCAGTACTTC
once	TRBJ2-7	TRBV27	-	CASSPVTRLELSYEQYF	TGTGCCAGCAGTCCCGTGACTCGCCTCGAACTCTCCTACGAGCAGTACTTC
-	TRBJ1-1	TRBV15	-	CATSTGGVTEAFF	TGTGCCACCAGCACCGGGGGGGTTACTGAAGCTTTCTTT
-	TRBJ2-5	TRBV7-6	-	CASSLPSQETQYF	TGTGCCAGCAGCTTACCTAGCCAAGAGACCCAGTACTTC
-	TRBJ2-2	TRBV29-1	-	CSAPTALGGELFF	TGCAGCGCCCCGACAGCTCTCGGCGGGGAGCTGTTTTTT
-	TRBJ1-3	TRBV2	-	CASNVGGAGNTIYF	TGTGCCAGCAACGTCGGGGGTGCGGGAAACACCATATATTTT
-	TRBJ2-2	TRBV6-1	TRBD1	CASSEISPGQYIGELFF	TGTGCCAGCAGTGAAATCTCACCGGGACAGTATATCGGGGAGCTGTTTTTT
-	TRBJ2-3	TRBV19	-	CASSTTGRQYF	TGTGCCAGTAGCACCACCGGGAGGCAGTATTTT
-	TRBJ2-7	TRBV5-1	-	CASSSRASYEQYF	TGCGCCAGCAGCTCCAGGGCGTCCTACGAGCAGTACTTC
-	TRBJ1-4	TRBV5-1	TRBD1	CASSLGGQNEKLFF	TGCGCCAGCAGCTTGGGGGGACAGAATGAAAAACTGTTTTTT
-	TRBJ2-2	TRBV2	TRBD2	CASRGLAGSTGELFF	TGTGCCAGCAGAGGACTAGCGGGATCCACCGGGGAGCTGTTTTTT
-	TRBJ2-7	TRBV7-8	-	CASGDTSYEQYF	TGTGCCAGCGGGGACACCTCCTACGAGCAGTACTTC
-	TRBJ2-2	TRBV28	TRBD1	CASTLQQGANTGELFF	TGTGCCAGCACCTTACAACAGGGGGCGAACACCGGGGAGCTGTTTTTT
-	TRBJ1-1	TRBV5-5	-	CASSLTGLPRTEAFF	TGTGCCAGCAGCTTAACGGGACTCCCACGCACTGAAGCTTTCTTT
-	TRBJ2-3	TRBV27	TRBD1	CASSNTGGVADTQYF	TGTGCCAGCAGTAATACAGGGGGCGTGGCAGATACGCAGTATTTT
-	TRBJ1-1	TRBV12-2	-	CASRVQGIDTEAFF	TGTGCAAGTCGGGTACAGGGTATCGACACTGAAGCTTTCTTT
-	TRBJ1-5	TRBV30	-	CAWSIVPGGQPQHF	TGTGCCTGGAGTATCGTTCCCGGGGGTCAGCCCCAGCATTTT
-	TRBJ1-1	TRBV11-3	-	CASSLDQNTEAFF	TGTGCCAGCAGCTTAGATCAGAACACTGAAGCTTTCTTT
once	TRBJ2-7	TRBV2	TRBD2	CASSGEREGPYEQYF	TGTGCCAGCAGTGGGGAGCGGGAGGGCCCCTACGAGCAGTACTTC
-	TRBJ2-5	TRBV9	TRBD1	CASSPGGETQYF	TGTGCCAGCAGCCCAGGGGGCGAGACCCAGTACTTC
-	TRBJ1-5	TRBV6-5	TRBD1	CASSQGQGHQPQHF	TGTGCCAGCAGCCAAGGACAGGGCCATCAGCCCCAGCATTTT